This TCR beta chain was sequenced for a study of T cells in women clearing cervical HPV infection. Study-wide background: Controls gave blood once infection was undetectable; cases at lesion identification.

This CDR3 spans 15 amino acids. Trimming cost V 5 bases and J 2 bases; bases outside gene matches: 5. From germline, CDR1 is LNHNV and CDR2 YYDKDF (reference sequence). Generated by immunoSEQ multiplex PCR, the TCRdb table keeps only in-frame clones and is missing some. The table counts around 28,000 clones; under 5% lies in the top ten. Remarks on this clone: The read comes to an end 3 residues before the CDR3 does, leaving the germline J gene to fill in the end.

The chain employs TRBV15 and TRBJ2-1; 8 bases match TRBD2. Input material: blood buffy coat. The origin of this receptor is a woman between 18 and 70 years old with a cervical HPV16 infection that either progressed to CIN3+ or cleared (not recorded which). The CDR3 region is CATSETSGTYNEQFF. The part of the CDR3 DNA that was read is TGTGCCACCAGCGAAACTAGCGGAACCTACAATGAG.